This entry describes one T cell receptor beta chain. Its cognate antigen is unknown. In CD8 memory, CD45RO+ cells were put together with CCR7-negative CD45RA+ TemRA cells. The germline V and J ends were trimmed by 0 bases and 5 bases, with 12 bases remaining between them. Germline CDR1 is MNHEY and CDR2 is SMNVEV (reference sequence). This CDR3 has 15 amino acids. Method: immunoSEQ multiplex PCR; TCRdb's copy keeps in-frame clones and lacks some. The data contain fewer than 850,000 clones, roughly 91% of them singletons. The sample originates from a study of shared clonotypes between healthy human individuals. Study observations and caveats: Generally, estimated richness proved larger in naive subsets than it did in memory subsets.

The specimen was memory CD8+ T cells from PBMCs. Stated subset: CD45RO+ cells pooled with CCR7-negative TemRA cells. The TCR originated in a man aged 18 to 29 in good health. Some clones in this sample may be carry-over from other donors' samples. The chain uses TRBV27 and TRBJ2-3, with D possibly TRBD1 on 5 matching bases. The chain's CDR3 is CASSLSRQGGDTQYF. The CDR3 region has the DNA TGTGCCAGCAGTTTATCGCGGCAGGGTGGAGATACGCAGTATTTT.